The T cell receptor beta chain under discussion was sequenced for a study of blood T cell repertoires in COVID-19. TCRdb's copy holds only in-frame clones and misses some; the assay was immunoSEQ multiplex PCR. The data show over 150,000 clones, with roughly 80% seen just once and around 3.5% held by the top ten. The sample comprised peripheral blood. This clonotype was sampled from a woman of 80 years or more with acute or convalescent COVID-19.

The CDR3 coding sequence is TGCGCCAGCAGCCAAGAATCCTGGAGTGAAGCTTTCTTT. This sequence encodes CASSQESWSEAFF. The J gene is TRBJ1-1, the V gene TRBV4-3; D gene ambiguous. Germline V gene data show CDR1 as LGHNA and CDR2 as YSLEER. V lost 0 bases and J lost 7, with 9 bases in between. The CDR3 is 13 amino acids.